The 9 T cell receptor beta chains reported below all come from one sample, sequenced in a study of radiation and T cells in renal cell carcinoma. The time point: blood 2 weeks post-SBRT. Documented treatment: 15 Gy SBRT to primary tumor, nephrectomy 4 weeks later. TCRdb's table, derived via immunoSEQ multiplex PCR, lists solely in-frame clones and lacks some. The table lists 70,000 to 80,000 clones, around 85% of them singletons, with approximately 22% in the top ten. The sequencing used blood, collected from a patient whose treatment included radiotherapy and nephrectomy. Receptors were obtained from a woman in her 50s with renal cell carcinoma.

The V gene is TRBV4-3, the J gene TRBJ2-3; TRBD2 might be the D (6 bases). V lost 1 base and J lost 7, with 15 bases in between. Germline V gene lookup returns CDR1 LGHNA and CDR2 YSLEER. The CDR3 contains 15 residues. CDR3 in amino acids: CASSQVGGVLNTQYF. Here the CDR3 DNA reads TGCGCCAGCAGCCAAGTTGGCGGGGTACTGAATACGCAGTATTTT.

This chain links TRBV7-9 with TRBJ2-1; 7 nucleotides line up with TRBD1. Unmatched junction bases numbered 3, after V lost 5 bases and J lost 5 bases. The CDR3 is 13 amino acids. Germline V gene lookup returns CDR1 SEHNR and CDR2 FQNEAQ (reference sequence). The CDR3 sequence is CASSQDRHNEQFF. CDR3 DNA sequence: TGTGCCAGCAGCCAGGACAGGCACAATGAGCAGTTCTTC.

The chain combines TRBV4-3 with TRBJ2-2; weak D call: TRBD1 (6 bases). The V gene lost 0 bases and the J gene lost 6 bases, with 14 bases spanning the gap. The length of the CDR3 is 16 residues. Germline assignment: CDR1 LGHNA and CDR2 YSLEER. The CDR3 region has the DNA TGCGCCAGCAGCCAAGAAACAGGGAAAATCTCCGGGGAGCTGTTTTTT. Amino acid sequence: CASSQETGKISGELFF.

This chain joins TRBV11-2 and TRBJ2-7, with D possibly matching TRBD2 (5 bases). The CDR3 is 14 amino acids. Germline lookup yields CDR1 SGHAT and CDR2 FQNNGV. V was shortened by 7 bases and J by 2 bases, with 15 bases between the two germline ends. CDR3 bases: TGTGCCAGCACCTTGGACTCTCAAACCTACGAGCAGTACTTC. It is translated as CASTLDSQTYEQYF.

This sequence joins TRBV28 and TRBJ1-6; perhaps TRBD1 as D (5 bases). The germline gives CDR1 MDHEN, CDR2 SYDVKM. CDR3 length: 16 residues. Trimming removed 4 bases at V and 6 bases at J, with 16 bases between. CDR3 DNA sequence: TGTGCCAGCAGTTATGGAGGGGACGGGGGTAATTCACCCCTCCACTTT. Residues: CASSYGGDGGNSPLHF.

The CDR3 loop is CASRVLAVASTDTQYF. CDR3 bases: TGCGCCAGCAGGGTTCTAGCGGTTGCTAGCACAGATACGCAGTATTTT. The rearrangement uses TRBV5-1 and TRBJ2-3, with 7 bases fitting TRBD2. Per germline, CDR1 SGHRS and CDR2 YFSETQ. This CDR3 region has 16 residues. Trimming at V came to 5 bases and at J to 0 bases, leaving 9 bases not matched to a gene. Variable domain in full (rest from reference TRBV5-1 and TRBJ2-3): KAGVTQTPRYLIKTRGQQVTLSCSPISGHRSVSWYQQTPGQGLQFLFEYFSETQRNKGNFPGRFSGRQFSNSRSEMNVSTLELGDSALYLCASRVLAVASTDTQYFGPGTRLTVL.

The V call is TRBV19, the J call TRBJ1-4; no firm D call. Between the trimmed V and J ends, which lost 7 bases and 0 bases, there was a span of 12 bases. The CDR3 loop spans 15 amino acids. Germline loops: CDR1 LNHDA, CDR2 SQIVND (reference sequence). CDR3 amino acids: CASTPIPATNEKLFF. The CDR3 bases are TGTGCCAGTACCCCAATTCCAGCAACTAATGAAAAACTGTTTTTT.

The CDR3 sequence is CASSLGTSGMSDEQFF. CDR3 coding DNA: TGTGCCAGCAGCTTGGGGACTAGCGGGATGAGCGATGAGCAGTTCTTC. V usage is TRBV11-3 and J usage is TRBJ2-1; TRBD2 aligns across 13 bases. Unmatched junction bases numbered 7, after V lost 3 bases and J lost 8 bases. Germline assignment: CDR1 SGHNT and CDR2 YENEEA. CDR3 length: 16 residues.

Of note for this clone: Other nucleotide sequences in the sample specify the same CDR3. The rearrangement joins TRBV19 to TRBJ1-1, with a possible D match to TRBD1 (5 bases). The germline gives CDR1 LNHDA, CDR2 SQIVND (reference sequence). Trimming shortened V by 3 bases and J by 4 bases, and 12 bases separated the two germline ends. The CDR3 is 14 amino acids. The CDR3 DNA sequence: TGTGCCAGTAGTATCCAGGGTGGGGTCACTGAAGCTTTCTTT. Translating it yields CASSIQGGVTEAFF. Variable domain in full (rest from reference TRBV19 and TRBJ1-1): DGGITQSPKYLFRKEGQNVTLSCEQNLNHDAMYWYRQDPGQGLRLIYYSQIVNDFQKGDIAEGYSVSREKKESFPLTVTSAQKNPTAFYLCASSIQGGVTEAFFGQGTRLTVV.